Here is one T cell receptor beta chain with its context. The V gene end was trimmed by 5 bases and the J gene end by 1 base; junction bases not matched to a gene: 3. The CDR3 is made up of 14 amino acids. Germline loops: CDR1 SGHTA, CDR2 FQGTGA. This sample was included in a study of blood T cell repertoires in COVID-19. Study as a whole: Samples came from the United States, Italy and Spain, spanning acute and convalescent COVID-19. PBMCs, B-cell-depleted T cells, or T cells provided the cDNA or gDNA that made up the material.

Per the authors' pipeline: Amplifying reference gene primers gave estimates of nucleated cell counts. Profiled with immunoSEQ multiplex PCR; TCRdb holds only in-frame clones, not every one. V and J calls and clone size are those listed in that table; D and trimming were worked out from the DNA. The repertoire holds some 450,000 clones, with 70% to 90% as singletons. The clonotype comes from a woman in her 50s with COVID-19, enrolled during active disease. J is TRBJ2-3 and V is TRBV7-3; 7 nucleotides agree with TRBD1. Sequencing used peripheral blood. CDR3 in amino acids: CASSKGQRTDTQYF. DNA of the CDR3: TGTGCCAGCAGCAAGGGACAGCGCACAGATACGCAGTATTTT.